This T cell receptor beta chain was observed in a study of T cell repertoires in cytomegalovirus infection. Study-wide context: Both CMV infection and a matching HLA type were indicated by public TCR beta signatures.

This clonotype was seen only a few times. Antigen unknown. Whole-study findings and limits: Cumulative public TCR beta family frequency identified carriers of CMV plus the relevant HLA. The ex vivo response showed dominance by HLA-C-restricted CMV-specific TCR beta clonotypes.

TCRdb passed the reads through MiXCR, listing each CDR3 protein once. The sample consists of approximately 500,000 distinct CDR3 sequences, roughly 12% of them appearing once. CDR3 length equals 13 residues. CDR1 and CDR2 from the germline V gene are MDHEN and SYDVKM. V was cut by 7 bases and J by 1 base, with 8 bases left in between. The clonotype was recovered from a human donor in good health (CMV status not recorded). Some clones in this sample may be carry-over from other donors' samples. Sequenced input: PBMCs. The chain combines TRBV28 with TRBJ2-1; no reliable D call. Written as DNA, the CDR3 is TGTGCCAGCATTACGAGTTCCTACAATGAGCAGTTCTTC. Its protein is CASITSSYNEQFF.